The 26 T cell receptor beta chains listed next were all sequenced from one sample in a study of blood T cell repertoires in COVID-19. Here immunoSEQ multiplex PCR was the method, and the copy in TCRdb shows in-frame clones only, minus some. Among hundreds of thousands of clones listed, 90% to 95% were seen once. The sample was peripheral blood. The receptor source for this set is a man in his sixties with COVID-19, enrolled during active disease.

V and J are TRBV19 and TRBJ2-7; 8 nucleotides line up with TRBD1. Per the germline V gene, CDR1 is LNHDA and CDR2 is SQIVND (reference sequence). There are 14 residues in the CDR3. V shed 5 bases, J shed 3 bases, and the junction held 6 bases outside the gene matches. CDR3 nucleotides: TGTGCCAGTAGTGCTGACAGGGGAGGCTACGAGCAGTACTTC. This codes for CASSADRGGYEQYF.

The gene calls are TRBV28 and TRBJ2-1; D not resolved. This CDR3 has 12 amino acids. Germline CDR1 is MDHEN and CDR2 is SYDVKM. V gave up 3 bases and J gave up 7 bases, with 7 bases separating them. The CDR3 DNA sequence: TGTGCCAGCAGTTTGACTGTGAATGAGCAGTTCTTC. This translates into CASSLTVNEQFF.

The chain employs TRBV9 and TRBJ2-2; D is uncertain. Germline lookup yields CDR1 SGDLS and CDR2 YYNGEE. The CDR3 runs to 16 residues. Between the trimmed V and J ends, which lost 0 bases and 2 bases, there was a span of 11 bases. This chain's CDR3 is CASSVVWATNTGELFF. The CDR3 DNA follows: TGTGCCAGCAGCGTAGTTTGGGCCACTAACACCGGGGAGCTGTTTTTT.

The chain carries TRBV18 and TRBJ2-2; D gene ambiguous. With 3 bases removed from V and 0 bases from J, the gap between germline ends came to 8 bases. CDR3 length: 15 amino acids. CDR1 is KGHSH, CDR2 LQKENI, per germline. CDR3 sequence reads: CASSPTSPNTGELFF. CDR3 in DNA: TGTGCCAGCTCACCCACATCTCCGAACACCGGGGAGCTGTTTTTT.

This clone was picked up a small number of times. The chain employs TRBV19 and TRBJ1-6; 8 nucleotides align to TRBD1. Germline lookup yields CDR1 LNHDA and CDR2 SQIVND (reference sequence). This CDR3 has 14 amino acids. The junction had 2 bases not matched to a gene; V was cut back by 7 bases and J by 3 bases. CDR3 sequence reads: CASTTGGYNSPLHF. In DNA form, the CDR3 reads TGTGCCAGTACCACAGGGGGCTATAATTCACCCCTCCACTTT.

The chain uses TRBV18 and TRBJ1-4, with 10 positions matching TRBD1. V dropped 10 bases and J dropped 6; count of bases not matched to a gene: 11. Germline CDR1 is KGHSH and CDR2 is LQKENI. The CDR3 sequence is 15 residues long. In nucleotides, the CDR3 is TGTGCCACCCATTCAGACAGGGGGCTCGATGAAAAACTGTTTTTT. It translates to CATHSDRGLDEKLFF.

The J gene is TRBJ1-1, the V gene TRBV5-1; D might be TRBD1 (6 bases). CDR1 and CDR2 (germline): SGHRS, YFSETQ. This CDR3 region has 14 residues. Deletions cut 0 bases from V and 5 bases from J, with 11 bases between. The CDR3 sequence: CASSLAGVGTEAFF. DNA of the CDR3: TGCGCCAGCAGCTTGGCAGGGGTAGGGACTGAAGCTTTCTTT.

J is TRBJ2-1 and V is TRBV4-3; TRBD2 is a possible D gene (5 bases). Germline-derived CDR1 and CDR2 are LGHNA and YSLEER. Trimming stripped 0 bases from V and 10 bases from J, with 13 bases between. The length of the CDR3 is 14 residues. CDR3 bases: TGCGCCAGCAGCCAAGAAAGGCTAGCCAGGGAGCAGTTCTTC. It is translated as CASSQERLAREQFF.

This chain connects TRBV18 to TRBJ2-5; D gene uncertain. Germline V gives CDR1 KGHSH, CDR2 LQKENI. The CDR3 contains 13 residues. V was shortened by 3 bases and J by 2 bases, with 7 bases between the two germline ends. CDR3 protein: CASSPGRQETQYF. The CDR3 nucleotides are TGTGCCAGCTCACCGGGCCGGCAAGAGACCCAGTACTTC.

This chain links TRBV5-4 with TRBJ2-1, with TRBD2 identical over 14 bases. The CDR3 length is 17 residues. Germline CDR1 reads SGHNT; CDR2 reads YYREEE (reference sequence). V trimming: 3 bases; J trimming: 7 bases; junction bases outside the gene matches: 9. CDR3 DNA: TGTGCCAGCAGCTCGGGACTAGCGGGAGCCAAAGGGAATGAGCAGTTCTTC. Translated: CASSSGLAGAKGNEQFF.

This clone was detected once. This chain joins TRBV28 and TRBJ1-1, with TRBD1 matching 9 bases. J lost 8 bases, V lost 5 bases, and 9 bases had no gene match. Germline V lookup: CDR1 MDHEN, CDR2 SYDVKM. This CDR3 contains 14 residues. The CDR3 here is CASSPGTGWSEAFF. The DNA for the CDR3 is TGTGCCAGCAGTCCGGGGACAGGGTGGTCAGAAGCTTTCTTT.

V and J are TRBV5-1 and TRBJ2-7; 7 bases line up with TRBD1. After removal of 5 bases from V and 5 bases from J, the junction contained 4 bases not matched to a gene. In germline, CDR1 is SGHRS, CDR2 YFSETQ. CDR3 size: 12 residues. The CDR3 region is CASRLTGDEQYF. The CDR3 DNA reads TGCGCCAGCAGGCTCACAGGGGACGAGCAGTACTTC.

The gene calls are TRBV6-5 and TRBJ1-2, with a tentative D call TRBD1 (6 bases). Trimming shortened V by 6 bases and J by 4 bases, and 18 bases separated the two germline ends. The CDR3 runs to 15 residues. Germline-derived CDR1 and CDR2 are MNHEY and SVGAGI. The CDR3 loop is CASRPYSQGSYGYTF. The DNA for the CDR3 is TGTGCCAGCAGGCCATACTCACAGGGCAGCTATGGCTACACCTTC.

For the CDR3, the DNA is TGTGCCAGCAGCTCCGGACAGGGGAGGTCCTACGAGCAGTACTTC. Translation: CASSSGQGRSYEQYF. This rearrangement joins TRBV7-2 to TRBJ2-7; 9 nucleotides agree with TRBD1. The J segment lost 1 base and the V segment lost 4 bases, leaving 5 bases of the junction unmatched. The CDR3 is 15 residues long. Germline loops: CDR1 SGHTA, CDR2 FQGNSA.

This chain joins TRBV25-1 and TRBJ2-1; tentatively, D is TRBD2 (7 bases). The CDR3 spans 16 residues. With 4 bases removed from V and 3 bases from J, the gap between germline ends came to 16 bases. CDR1 and CDR2 (germline): MGHDK, SYGVNS. CDR3: CASSAGGRGFYNEQFF. The CDR3, as DNA: TGTGCCAGCAGTGCCGGGGGGCGGGGGTTCTACAATGAGCAGTTCTTC.

This clone was detected a few times. The chain couples TRBV13 to TRBJ2-1; D is perhaps TRBD2 (7 bases). CDR1 and CDR2 from the germline V gene are PRHDT and FYEKMQ (reference sequence). V shed 3 bases and J shed 0 bases, with 12 bases lying between them. This CDR3 spans 16 amino acids. DNA of the CDR3: TGTGCCAGCAGCTTGCGGGGGCCGGGCTCCTACAATGAGCAGTTCTTC. Protein product: CASSLRGPGSYNEQFF.

This clone is a singleton in its sample. The chain combines TRBV2 with TRBJ1-1, with unresolved D. The CDR3 loop spans 14 amino acids. V was shortened by 4 bases and J by 1 base, with 10 bases between the two germline ends. Looked up from germline, CDR1 is SNHLY and CDR2 is FYNNEI. CDR3 bases: TGTGCCAGCAGTGCATTGGAGGGGAACACTGAAGCTTTCTTT. Translated, it gives CASSALEGNTEAFF.

This sequence joins TRBV20-1 and TRBJ1-1; D is unclear. CDR1 and CDR2 from the germline V gene are DFQATT and SNEGSKA (reference sequence). This CDR3 has 11 amino acids. V was shortened by 3 bases and J by 1 base, with 3 bases between the two germline ends. The CDR3 loop reads CSASRNTEAFF. DNA for the CDR3: TGCAGTGCTAGCAGGAACACTGAAGCTTTCTTT.

This chain joins TRBV2 and TRBJ1-3; TRBD1 might be the D (5 bases). Germline lookup yields CDR1 SNHLY and CDR2 FYNNEI. CDR3 length: 17 residues. The V and J ends lost 2 bases and 0 bases respectively, with 14 bases between them. The CDR3 coding sequence is TGTGCCAGCAGTGAAACTCAGGGCCCCAGCTCTGGAAACACCATATATTTT. Translated, it gives CASSETQGPSSGNTIYF.

The chain couples TRBV18 to TRBJ2-1, with 12 bases aligning to TRBD2. The CDR3 is 17 amino acids. Germline V gene data show CDR1 as KGHSH and CDR2 as LQKENI. Germline trimming cut 4 bases from V and 4 bases from J; bases unmatched to any gene: 8. CDR3 DNA: TGTGCCAGCTCACAGACTTCTAGCGGGAGGGATTACAATGAGCAGTTCTTC. Translated: CASSQTSSGRDYNEQFF.

The gene calls are TRBV11-2 and TRBJ2-2; TRBD2 matches at 12 bases. CDR3 size: 17 residues. Germline lookup yields CDR1 SGHAT and CDR2 FQNNGV. V lost 2 bases, J lost 1 base, and 2 bases stayed unmatched. The chain's CDR3 is CASSLRLAGVNTGELFF. CDR3 nucleotides: TGTGCCAGCAGCTTACGACTAGCGGGGGTGAACACCGGGGAGCTGTTTTTT.

This clone was seen only once. The chain carries TRBV18 and TRBJ1-2; 8 bases fit TRBD1. Per germline, CDR1 KGHSH and CDR2 LQKENI. Germline trimming cut 6 bases from V and 4 bases from J; bases unmatched to any gene: 7. The CDR3 runs to 14 residues. CDR3 sequence: CASSPGQDLYGYTF. The CDR3 region has the DNA TGTGCCAGCTCCCCGGGACAGGACCTCTATGGCTACACCTTC.

The rearrangement joins TRBV7-2 to TRBJ1-5, with 12 bases aligning to TRBD1. Germline V CDR1 and CDR2: SGHTA, FQGNSA. CDR3 length equals 18 residues. The V segment lost 5 bases and the J segment 6 bases; nucleotides outside the gene matches: 14. The CDR3 spells CASSEGQGASVMSQPQHF. The CDR3 region has the DNA TGTGCCAGCAGCGAGGGACAGGGGGCGAGTGTGATGTCTCAGCCCCAGCATTTT.

The chain links TRBV7-9 to TRBJ1-2; the D is unclear. CDR1 and CDR2 from the germline V gene are SEHNR and FQNEAQ (reference sequence). The V and J ends lost 2 bases and 5 bases respectively, with 9 bases between them. CDR3 size: 13 residues. Here the CDR3 DNA reads TGTGCCAGCAGCTTATCTCGCGAGTATGGCTACACCTTC. Protein sequence: CASSLSREYGYTF.

The chain has TRBV7-9 and TRBJ1-3; D call uncertain. The CDR3 sequence is 14 residues long. The germline gives CDR1 SEHNR, CDR2 FQNEAQ (reference sequence). V dropped 5 bases and J dropped 4 bases, with 12 bases sitting between them. CDR3 sequence: CASSLAVLGNTIYF. The CDR3, as DNA: TGTGCCAGCAGCCTCGCCGTTCTAGGAAACACCATATATTTT.

The gene calls are TRBV7-2 and TRBJ1-5; a weak D match, TRBD1 (6 bases). V lost 3 bases and J lost 0, with 6 bases in between. Germline CDR1 SGHTA, CDR2 FQGNSA. This CDR3 comprises 14 residues. The CDR3 coding sequence is TGTGCCAGCAGCTTGACAGGTAGCAATCAGCCCCAGCATTTT. Protein: CASSLTGSNQPQHF.